This T cell receptor beta chain was sequenced during a study of post-analysis software for immune sequencing data. The authors incorporated unique molecular identifiers into the TCR beta cDNA libraries. TCRdb redid the calling of the PCR reads with MiXCR, one entry per CDR3 protein. The data show around 500,000 distinct CDR3 sequences, around 31% seen once. Deletions cut 0 bases from V and 1 base from J, with 10 bases between. Germline V CDR1 and CDR2: SQVTM, ANQGSEA. There are 14 residues in the CDR3. Study-level results: Those samples that were prepared in the same batch co-clustered strongly by F measure. There was significantly lower normalized Chao1 diversity in multiple sclerosis patients than in controls. With TRBV5-6, TRBV5-1 and TRBV20-1 included, several TRBV segments were more frequent in patients than in controls.

This clonotype was seen repeatedly, ten times or more. Its target is unknown. The V gene is TRBV29-1, the J gene TRBJ2-7, with a weak D call TRBD1 (6 bases). Input material: blood. The clonotype was recovered from a girl aged 2 to 17 with multiple sclerosis. CDR3 protein: CSVEELGASYEQYF. CDR3 nucleotide sequence: TGCAGCGTTGAAGAATTGGGGGCGTCCTACGAGCAGTACTTC.